This is a list of T cell receptor beta chains from one sample in a study of cytomegalovirus exposure and HLA in healthy donors. Produced via immunoSEQ multiplex PCR; TCRdb's table is partial and in-frame only. In the table there are approximately 200,000 clones, over 65% of which are singletons. The sample comprised PBMCs. These receptors originate from a human donor in good health. Each CDR3 is given without its conserved first and last residue. A row's size may be missing; if present it is once, few, many or a size class.

TRBJ2-2,NA,TRBV28,12,ASTGYRNTGELF
TRBJ2-7,once,TRBV6-6,13,ASRPPGQGSHEQY
TRBJ1-1,NA,TRBV18,15,ASSPRTTGGMNTEAF
TRBJ2-7,NA,TRBV6-6,13,ASREVGGENYEQY
TRBJ1-2,once,TRBV29-1,9,SVLGADGYT
TRBJ2-7,NA,TRBV25-1,12,ASSEPGRAYEQY
TRBJ2-1,NA,TRBV27,13,ASSVAGYSYNEQF
TRBJ2-7,NA,TRBV11-2,12,ASSLGPGMGEQY
TRBJ1-2,NA,TRBV29-1,15,SVEDVRGQGEVYGYT
TRBJ1-4,NA,TRBV28,15,ASRPQTGTDSNEKLF
TRBJ2-7,NA,TRBV5-4,12,ASSLARGSYEQY
TRBJ2-2,NA,TRBV14,18,ASSQYSRTSGRRNTGELF
TRBJ2-7,NA,TRBV7-9,15,ASSRGAGGQNDYEQY
TRBJ1-2,NA,TRBV19,11,ASSPRGGYGYT
TRBJ2-3,NA,TRBV9,10,ASSDSTDTQY
TRBJ2-7,NA,TRBV4-2,16,ASSQEASVGAAAYEQY
TRBJ2-1,NA,TRBV28,14,ASHPHRVMTYNEQF
TRBJ2-1,NA,TRBV28,13,ASDRISGGYNEQF
TRBJ2-3,NA,TRBV11-1,15,ASSLGSSSASTDTQY
TRBJ1-5,NA,TRBV5-6,16,ASSFKRGYGGSNQPQH
TRBJ2-1,few,TRBV7-2,14,ASSLVYGTSGSLQF
TRBJ2-7,NA,TRBV28,13,ASSLDPGTGFEQY
TRBJ2-5,NA,TRBV28,15,ASSTPGRGESQETQY
TRBJ2-7,NA,TRBV7-9,12,ASSTREVSYEQY
TRBJ1-1,NA,TRBV19,11,ASSMDRNTEAF
TRBJ2-2,NA,TRBV18,13,ASSPISGNTGELF
TRBJ2-2,NA,TRBV7-9,17,ASSFDLLAGGPKTGELF
TRBJ1-3,NA,TRBV10-2,13,ASSESIGAGNTIY
TRBJ2-1,NA,TRBV5-1,15,ASSIRPGTRGVNEQF
TRBJ1-1,few,TRBV7-2,12,ASSLEGASTEAF
TRBJ2-5,NA,TRBV7-2,13,ASSPLGGAWGTQY
TRBJ1-3,NA,TRBV6-5,13,ASSYFYGQGNTIY
TRBJ2-1,NA,TRBV9,13,ASSVVAGGPNEQF
TRBJ2-3,once,TRBV7-6,10,ASSMTADTQY
TRBJ2-5,NA,TRBV7-2,13,ASSFRLVSQETQY
TRBJ2-7,once,TRBV27,12,ASSSGQGLHEQY
TRBJ2-2,few,TRBV29-1,12,SVALAGNTGELF
TRBJ2-5,few,TRBV25-1,13,ASSAGGTPQETQY
TRBJ2-2,NA,TRBV7-9,13,ASSPQASGAGELF
TRBJ1-1,NA,TRBV4-3,17,ASSQVLLRGTGKSTEAF
TRBJ1-2,NA,TRBV9,13,ASSVRGTGPGGYT
TRBJ2-7,NA,TRBV5-1,16,ASSLRSATGTVSYEQY
TRBJ1-1,NA,TRBV18,12,ASSLGDRNTEAF
TRBJ1-3,few,TRBV7-9,13,ASSYDRSSGNTIY
TRBJ2-1,NA,TRBV27,12,ASSSGLLYNEQF
TRBJ1-3,few,TRBV4-3,14,ASSQVTGSSGNTIY
TRBJ1-2,NA,TRBV7-8,14,ASSLGFWTGVGGYT
TRBJ2-1,NA,TRBV4-1,16,ASSQHGGGQGAYNEQF
TRBJ1-4,few,TRBV9,13,ASSVEAGSNEKLF
TRBJ2-7,NA,TRBV19,13,ASSLGAGAGYEQY
TRBJ1-1,NA,TRBV18,12,ASSLIQGETEAF
TRBJ1-4,few,TRBV19,12,ASSIGGRDEKLF